The present T cell receptor (beta chain) was sequenced within a study of T cell changes during pregnancy in multiple sclerosis. Sequenced by immunoSEQ multiplex PCR; TCRdb stores in-frame clones only, minus some. The repertoire consists of tens of thousands of clones, with about 90% occurring once and the leading ten covering roughly 5%. The origin of this receptor is a female donor in good health, enrolled as a control in a pregnancy study. The sequencing here drew on CD8+ T cells from peripheral blood mononuclear cells, taken in the second trimester of pregnancy.

The CDR3 is CAWNPTGGDTQYF. DNA of the CDR3: TGTGCCTGGAACCCAACGGGGGGAGATACGCAGTATTTT. The chain couples TRBV30 to TRBJ2-3; TRBD2 matches at 7 bases. The CDR3 totals 13 residues. In germline, CDR1 is GTSNPN, CDR2 SVGIG (reference sequence). Losses at the gene ends were 4 bases for V and 5 bases for J; bases not matched to a gene: 6.